This is a list of T cell receptor beta chains from one sample in a study of shared T cell receptors in the human thymus. TCRdb keeps only in-frame clones here, not all; method: immunoSEQ multiplex PCR. Among about 380,000 clones listed, approximately 95% were seen once. Specimen: thymocytes. These receptors were taken from a human donor. The CDR3 runs from the conserved cysteine through the conserved F or W. Each record gives: clone size, V gene, D gene, J gene, CDR3 protein, CDR3 DNA. A D gene is named only where the DNA matches it firmly. Size tells how often a clone was seen (once, few, many) or the class of an expanded clone, and some rows leave it out.

size: .
V: TRBV13
D: .
J: TRBJ2-7
CDR3: CASSPSGQYF
DNA: TGTGCCAGCAGCCCTAGTGGGCAGTACTTC

size: .
V: TRBV11-1
D: TRBD1
J: TRBJ1-2
CDR3: CASSLARDRTNYGYTF
DNA: TGTGCCAGCAGCTTAGCGAGGGACAGAACTAACTATGGCTACACCTTC

size: once
V: TRBV4-1
D: .
J: TRBJ1-2
CDR3: CASSQARASDYGYTF
DNA: TGCGCCAGCAGCCAAGCCAGGGCCAGTGACTATGGCTACACCTTC

size: .
V: TRBV5-1
D: .
J: TRBJ2-3
CDR3: CASSPRTTASYPDTQYF
DNA: TGCGCCAGCAGCCCCCGGACGACAGCTTCTTATCCAGATACGCAGTATTTT

size: .
V: TRBV28
D: .
J: TRBJ2-1
CDR3: CASSTKLGRRHYNEQFF
DNA: TGTGCCAGCAGCACAAAACTGGGGAGGCGGCACTACAATGAGCAGTTCTTC

size: .
V: TRBV29-1
D: TRBD2
J: TRBJ2-7
CDR3: CSVRTTREKVHEQYF
DNA: TGCAGCGTGAGGACTACGCGGGAGAAGGTCCACGAGCAGTACTTC

size: .
V: TRBV28
D: .
J: TRBJ1-4
CDR3: CASRARRGGEKLFF
DNA: TGTGCCAGCAGAGCCCGGAGGGGGGGTGAAAAACTGTTTTTT

size: .
V: TRBV2
D: TRBD2
J: TRBJ2-2
CDR3: CASSEGRGLAGSGTGELFF
DNA: TGTGCCAGCAGTGAAGGGAGGGGACTAGCGGGATCGGGCACCGGGGAGCTGTTTTTT

size: .
V: TRBV25-1
D: TRBD1
J: TRBJ2-1
CDR3: CASTPRDRGLRSYNEQFF
DNA: TGTGCCAGCACTCCCCGGGACAGGGGACTCCGCTCCTACAATGAGCAGTTCTTC

size: .
V: TRBV19
D: .
J: TRBJ2-1
CDR3: CASSQDLTDRLYNEQFF
DNA: TGTGCCAGTAGTCAAGACCTTACAGATCGTCTCTACAATGAGCAGTTCTTC

size: .
V: TRBV7-2
D: .
J: TRBJ2-7
CDR3: CASSQDWTESYEQYF
DNA: TGTGCCAGCAGCCAAGATTGGACAGAATCCTACGAGCAGTACTTC

size: few
V: TRBV4-3
D: .
J: TRBJ2-3
CDR3: CASSQDGSERPCTDTQYF
DNA: TGCGCCAGCAGCCAAGATGGTAGCGAGCGGCCTTGCACAGATACGCAGTATTTT

size: .
V: TRBV23-1
D: TRBD2
J: TRBJ2-1
CDR3: CASSLPVAGDEQFF
DNA: TGCGCCAGCAGTCTTCCGGTAGCGGGTGATGAGCAGTTCTTC

size: .
V: TRBV30
D: .
J: TRBJ1-1
CDR3: CAWSVTFTEAFF
DNA: TGTGCCTGGAGTGTAACGTTCACTGAAGCTTTCTTT

size: few
V: TRBV18
D: .
J: TRBJ1-2
CDR3: CASSPREDYGYTF
DNA: TGTGCCAGCTCACCTAGGGAAGACTATGGCTACACCTTC

size: .
V: TRBV2
D: TRBD1
J: TRBJ1-5
CDR3: CASRGDRSNQPQHF
DNA: TGTGCCAGCAGGGGGGACAGGTCCAATCAGCCCCAGCATTTT

size: .
V: TRBV4-3
D: .
J: TRBJ2-5
CDR3: CASSQDFEWEHLRRETQYF
DNA: TGCGCCAGCAGCCAAGACTTCGAATGGGAACACCTCCGGCGGGAGACCCAGTACTTC

size: few
V: TRBV11-2
D: .
J: TRBJ1-1
CDR3: CASSLVGGSWNTEAFF
DNA: TGTGCCAGCAGCTTAGTAGGGGGTTCTTGGAACACTGAAGCTTTCTTT

size: .
V: TRBV14
D: .
J: TRBJ2-7
CDR3: CASSQDKASSPYEQYF
DNA: TGTGCCAGCAGCCAAGATAAGGCCAGCTCACCCTACGAGCAGTACTTC

size: .
V: TRBV30
D: TRBD1
J: TRBJ2-7
CDR3: CAWGQGDYEQYF
DNA: TGTGCCTGGGGACAGGGAGACTACGAGCAGTACTTC

size: .
V: TRBV29-1
D: TRBD2
J: TRBJ2-1
CDR3: CSVEVDPVSGRRNEQFF
DNA: TGCAGCGTTGAGGTAGATCCCGTTAGCGGGAGAAGGAATGAGCAGTTCTTC

size: .
V: TRBV7-2
D: .
J: TRBJ2-5
CDR3: CASSFPPETQYF
DNA: TGTGCCAGCAGCTTCCCCCCGGAGACCCAGTACTTC

size: .
V: TRBV28
D: TRBD2
J: TRBJ2-1
CDR3: CASSLLRGGSSEDEQFF
DNA: TGTGCCAGCAGTTTATTGAGGGGAGGGAGTTCGGAGGATGAGCAGTTCTTC

size: .
V: TRBV29-1
D: TRBD2
J: TRBJ2-5
CDR3: CSVELAGETQYF
DNA: TGCAGCGTTGAACTAGCGGGAGAGACCCAGTACTTC

size: .
V: TRBV25-1
D: TRBD1
J: TRBJ2-5
CDR3: CASSENLLGQGQTQYF
DNA: TGTGCCAGCAGTGAAAATCTGTTAGGACAGGGGCAGACCCAGTACTTC

size: .
V: TRBV5-1
D: .
J: TRBJ1-3
CDR3: CASSLATPGLRGNTIYF
DNA: TGCGCCAGCAGCTTGGCGACTCCAGGGTTGCGCGGAAACACCATATATTTT

size: .
V: TRBV11-2
D: .
J: TRBJ2-3
CDR3: CASTGLQVGDTQYF
DNA: TGTGCCAGCACCGGACTCCAGGTTGGGGATACGCAGTATTTT

size: .
V: TRBV6-5
D: .
J: TRBJ1-1
CDR3: CASTGQGILNTEAFF
DNA: TGTGCCAGCACGGGGCAGGGAATCTTGAACACTGAAGCTTTCTTT

size: .
V: TRBV19
D: TRBD1
J: TRBJ1-5
CDR3: CATEDRGRVRPQHF
DNA: TGTGCCACCGAGGACAGGGGGAGAGTACGGCCCCAGCATTTT

size: .
V: TRBV5-1
D: .
J: TRBJ2-5
CDR3: CASSPRSQETQYF
DNA: TGCGCCAGCAGCCCCAGGAGTCAAGAGACCCAGTACTTC

size: .
V: TRBV27
D: .
J: TRBJ2-5
CDR3: CASSARRPDGETQYF
DNA: TGTGCCAGCAGCGCCCGGCGGCCTGACGGGGAGACCCAGTACTTC

size: .
V: TRBV7-2
D: .
J: TRBJ2-7
CDR3: CASSLGGAHSSYEQYF
DNA: TGTGCCAGCAGCTTAGGAGGGGCTCACAGCTCCTACGAGCAGTACTTC

size: .
V: TRBV7-9
D: .
J: TRBJ2-7
CDR3: CASSLRSAGESGEQYF
DNA: TGTGCCAGCAGCTTAAGGTCGGCAGGGGAGTCGGGCGAGCAGTACTTC

size: .
V: TRBV29-1
D: .
J: TRBJ2-7
CDR3: CSVDLGGAEQYF
DNA: TGCAGCGTTGACCTAGGTGGGGCCGAGCAGTACTTC

size: .
V: TRBV30
D: TRBD1
J: TRBJ2-7
CDR3: CACQNPGQETYEQYF
DNA: TGTGCCTGCCAAAACCCGGGACAGGAGACCTACGAGCAGTACTTC

size: .
V: TRBV28
D: .
J: TRBJ1-1
CDR3: CASSFLQGSEAFF
DNA: TGTGCCAGCAGTTTTTTACAGGGAAGTGAAGCTTTCTTT

size: .
V: TRBV19
D: TRBD1
J: TRBJ1-2
CDR3: CASSVGVRTGRIRSGGYTF
DNA: TGTGCCAGTAGTGTGGGGGTAAGGACAGGGAGAATTCGGTCGGGCGGCTACACCTTC

size: .
V: TRBV18
D: .
J: TRBJ2-7
CDR3: CASSGPRGEQYF
DNA: TGTGCCAGCTCAGGGCCCAGGGGCGAGCAGTACTTC

size: .
V: TRBV5-5
D: .
J: TRBJ1-4
CDR3: CASSPLFDRANNEKLFF
DNA: TGTGCCAGCAGCCCCCTTTTCGACCGGGCCAATAATGAAAAACTGTTTTTT

size: .
V: TRBV6-5
D: .
J: TRBJ1-2
CDR3: CASSYSAGSPYGYTF
DNA: TGTGCCAGCAGTTATTCCGCAGGCAGTCCCTATGGCTACACCTTC

size: .
V: TRBV7-2
D: .
J: TRBJ2-3
CDR3: CASSPVTSTDTQYF
DNA: TGTGCCAGCAGCCCGGTTACTAGCACAGATACGCAGTATTTT

size: .
V: TRBV4-1
D: TRBD2
J: TRBJ2-5
CDR3: CASSQEREWAETQYF
DNA: TGCGCCAGCAGCCAAGAGCGGGAGTGGGCGGAGACCCAGTACTTC

size: .
V: TRBV7-3
D: TRBD1
J: TRBJ2-2
CDR3: CASSLTHWDRDTGELFF
DNA: TGTGCCAGCAGCTTAACCCACTGGGACAGAGACACCGGGGAGCTGTTTTTT

size: .
V: TRBV2
D: .
J: TRBJ2-7
CDR3: CASSDIGREQYF
DNA: TGTGCCAGCAGTGATATAGGGAGAGAGCAGTACTTC

size: .
V: TRBV9
D: TRBD1
J: TRBJ2-7
CDR3: CASSVGATGGNEQYF
DNA: TGTGCCAGCAGCGTAGGCGCGACAGGGGGCAACGAGCAGTACTTC

size: .
V: TRBV28
D: .
J: TRBJ1-1
CDR3: CASSFAGEAHTEAFF
DNA: TGTGCCAGCAGTTTTGCAGGGGAGGCGCACACTGAAGCTTTCTTT

size: .
V: TRBV5-1
D: TRBD2
J: TRBJ2-2
CDR3: CASSPGLAGGVNTGELFF
DNA: TGCGCCAGCAGCCCAGGACTAGCGGGAGGCGTGAACACCGGGGAGCTGTTTTTT

size: .
V: TRBV7-2
D: .
J: TRBJ1-4
CDR3: CASSLAICGTNEKLFF
DNA: TGTGCCAGCAGCTTAGCGATATGTGGGACTAATGAAAAACTGTTTTTT

size: .
V: TRBV30
D: .
J: TRBJ1-2
CDR3: CAWKRNLPTDGYTF
DNA: TGTGCCTGGAAACGAAACCTCCCGACAGATGGCTACACCTTC